This T cell receptor beta chain was captured in a study of blood T cells in healthy people across ages. Study-wide findings and caveats: The authors considered diversity estimates from one million T cells to be underestimates.

With regard to this clonotype: Its specificity is unknown.

Together with a sample-barcoded 5' primer, a J-beta primer mix was included in a second PCR lasting about 6 to 11 cycles. Using its own MiXCR run on the 5' RACE reads, TCRdb lists one record per CDR3 protein. The data contain some 1,000,000 distinct CDR3 sequences, around 27% of them singletons. The germline gives CDR1 MNHEY, CDR2 SVGEGT. This CDR3 is 14 amino acids long. Trimming shortened V by 10 bases and J by 7 bases, and 17 bases separated the two germline ends. This same sample was also taken into another study, of T cells of mothers and their children.

This chain uses TRBV6-2 or TRBV6-3 with TRBJ1-6; possibly TRBD1 for D (6 bases). This TCR was sampled from a girl aged 2 to 10 in good health. The sample taken for sequencing was blood. The CDR3 is CATQDGQTNSPLHF. CDR3 in DNA: TGTGCCACCCAAGACGGACAGACGAATTCACCCCTCCACTTT.